These 21 T cell receptor beta chains share one sample of origin, sequenced in a study of blood T cell repertoires in COVID-19. The data were produced by immunoSEQ multiplex PCR, yet TCRdb's version contains in-frame clones alone and is incomplete. The table lists 160,000 or so clones, about four fifths of them singletons. Source material: peripheral blood. These TCRs come from a woman older than 75 with acute or convalescent COVID-19.

This chain joins TRBV6-6 and TRBJ2-7, with 7 bases that match TRBD1. The J segment lost 7 bases and the V segment lost 0 bases, leaving 6 bases of the junction unmatched. Germline assignment: CDR1 MNHNY and CDR2 SVGAGI (reference sequence). There are 14 residues in the CDR3. CDR3 protein: CASSYSPGQREQYF. The CDR3 DNA reads TGTGCCAGCAGTTACTCGCCGGGACAGAGGGAGCAGTACTTC.

The chain links TRBV5-1 to TRBJ2-2; 7 bases fit TRBD1. The V segment lost 4 bases and the J segment 4 bases; nucleotides outside the gene matches: 7. CDR1 SGHRS and CDR2 YFSETQ come from the germline V gene. There are 15 residues in the CDR3. CDR3 sequence reads: CASSPRGQGTGELFF. In nucleotides, the CDR3 is TGCGCCAGCAGCCCAAGGGGGCAGGGCACCGGGGAGCTGTTTTTT. Using reference TRBV5-1 and TRBJ2-2 for the parts outside the CDR3, the full variable domain is KAGVTQTPRYLIKTRGQQVTLSCSPISGHRSVSWYQQTPGQGLQFLFEYFSETQRNKGNFPGRFSGRQFSNSRSEMNVSTLELGDSALYLCASSPRGQGTGELFFGEGSRLTVL.

Comment on this clone: The same CDR3 arises from other DNA sequences in this sample as well. The rearrangement uses TRBV2 and TRBJ2-5; 11 bases line up with TRBD2. This CDR3 has 16 residues. V lost 4 bases and J lost 4; bases outside the gene matches: 8. Germline-derived CDR1 and CDR2 are SNHLY and FYNNEI. The CDR3 DNA reads as TGTGCCAGCAGTGTCGGCCTAGCGGGGGGTTTAGAGACCCAGTACTTC. It encodes CASSVGLAGGLETQYF.

The chain couples TRBV4-1 to TRBJ2-7; 8 bases align to TRBD1. After removal of 3 bases from V and 4 bases from J, the junction contained 11 bases not matched to a gene. Germline CDR1 MGHRA, CDR2 YSYEKL. The CDR3 is 16 amino acids. The CDR3 protein is CASSHATGVIKYEQYF. The CDR3 bases are TGCGCCAGCAGCCACGCGACAGGGGTTATCAAATACGAGCAGTACTTC.

This chain uses TRBV28 with TRBJ1-4; 7 bases fit TRBD1. Germline loops: CDR1 MDHEN, CDR2 SYDVKM. This CDR3 spans 14 amino acids. Trimming removed 5 bases from V and 7 bases from J; junction bases left unmatched: 7. The CDR3 loop is CASSQTGSGEKLFF. For the CDR3, the DNA is TGTGCCAGCAGTCAGACAGGGTCGGGTGAAAAACTGTTTTTT.

This chain uses TRBV19 with TRBJ1-5; D is undetermined. This CDR3 comprises 13 residues. Deletions cut 3 bases from V and 6 bases from J, with 9 bases between. Germline lookup yields CDR1 LNHDA and CDR2 SQIVND (reference sequence). CDR3 in amino acids: CASSIQDPQPQHF. CDR3 sequence (DNA): TGTGCCAGTAGTATTCAGGATCCTCAGCCCCAGCATTTT.

A few counts support this clone. This chain joins TRBV5-4 and TRBJ2-5; 7 nucleotides agree with TRBD1. Unmatched junction bases numbered 4, after V lost 0 bases and J lost 2 bases. The CDR3 sequence is 15 residues long. The germline V gene has CDR1 SGHNT and CDR2 YYREEE (reference sequence). The CDR3 nucleotides are TGTGCCAGCAGCTTGGACCACAGGGGTCAAGAGACCCAGTACTTC. Protein: CASSLDHRGQETQYF.

The V gene is TRBV27, the J gene TRBJ2-7, with 10 bases lining up with TRBD2. J was trimmed by 6 bases and V by 3 bases; bases with no gene match: 5. The length of the CDR3 is 14 residues. The germline V gene has CDR1 MNHEY and CDR2 SMNVEV (reference sequence). CDR3 residues: CASSFNPSGSEQYF. For the CDR3, the DNA is TGTGCCAGCAGTTTTAATCCTAGCGGGAGCGAGCAGTACTTC.

This clone was recorded a few times. The rearrangement uses TRBV3-1 (or the pseudogene TRBV3-2) and TRBJ1-1; the D gene is possibly TRBD1 (6 bases). The CDR3 loop spans 14 amino acids. V shed 1 base and J shed 6 bases, with 12 bases lying between them. Germline loops: CDR1 LGHDT, CDR2 YNNKEL (reference sequence). CDR3 nucleotide sequence: TGTGCCAGCAGCCAAGGGACAGTTAGCGCTGAAGCTTTCTTT. This translates into CASSQGTVSAEAFF.

This chain uses TRBV9 with TRBJ1-2; a weak D match, TRBD1 (5 bases). From germline, CDR1 is SGDLS and CDR2 YYNGEE. This CDR3 has 14 amino acids. V was clipped by 3 bases and J by 7 bases, with 16 bases between them. The CDR3 spells CASSGSGFSSGYTF. The CDR3 DNA is TGTGCCAGCAGCGGTTCAGGGTTTTCAAGTGGCTACACCTTC.

The rearrangement uses TRBV3-1 (or the pseudogene TRBV3-2) and TRBJ2-2; D is uncertain. This CDR3 comprises 13 residues. Germline lookup yields CDR1 LGHDT and CDR2 YNNKEL (reference sequence). V dropped 2 bases and J dropped 6 bases, with 7 bases sitting between them. CDR3 region: CASSQTGSGELFF. CDR3 in DNA: TGTGCCAGCAGCCAAACCGGGTCCGGGGAGCTGTTTTTT.

The V call is TRBV2, the J call TRBJ1-2; TRBD1 matches 9 bases. Germline assignment: CDR1 SNHLY and CDR2 FYNNEI. V lost 3 bases, J lost 5 bases, and 1 base stayed unmatched. The CDR3 length is 13 residues. CDR3 loop: CASSEGTGYGYTF. The CDR3, as DNA: TGTGCCAGCAGTGAGGGGACAGGGTATGGCTACACCTTC.

The rearrangement joins TRBV6-5 to TRBJ2-7; no firm D call. The V end was cut by 6 bases, the J end by 0 bases, with 9 bases between. This CDR3 contains 13 residues. Germline CDR1 MNHEY, CDR2 SVGAGI. CDR3 loop: CASRSDNSYEQYF. The CDR3 DNA follows: TGTGCCAGCAGATCCGACAACTCCTACGAGCAGTACTTC.

The V and J genes are TRBV7-2 and TRBJ1-1; D is undetermined. V lost 1 base and J lost 5, with 20 bases in between. Germline assignment: CDR1 SGHTA and CDR2 FQGNSA. The CDR3 sequence is 17 residues long. The CDR3 is CASSLGGEVGEGTEAFF. CDR3 bases: TGTGCCAGCAGCTTAGGGGGAGAAGTCGGAGAAGGAACTGAAGCTTTCTTT.

The rearrangement uses TRBV7-9 and TRBJ1-1, with D maybe TRBD1 (5 bases). The ends were cut back, 5 bases at V and 4 bases at J, with 14 bases in the middle. The CDR3 covers 14 residues. Germline V gene lookup returns CDR1 SEHNR and CDR2 FQNEAQ (reference sequence). CDR3 region: CASSTAPGGTEAFF. CDR3 in DNA: TGTGCCAGCAGCACCGCCCCGGGGGGCACTGAAGCTTTCTTT. Variable domain in full (rest from reference TRBV7-9 and TRBJ1-1): DTGVSQNPRHKITKRGQNVTFRCDPISEHNRLYWYRQTLGQGPEFLTYFQNEAQLEKSRLLSDRFSAERPKGSFSTLEIQRTEQGDSAMYLCASSTAPGGTEAFFGQGTRLTVV.

The chain carries TRBV5-4 and TRBJ1-4; 9 bases agree with TRBD1. V gave up 3 bases and J gave up 5 bases; unmatched junction bases: 5. CDR1 is SGHNT, CDR2 YYREEE, per germline (reference sequence). The CDR3 has 15 residues. For the CDR3, the DNA is TGTGCCAGCAGCTGGGACAGGGCGGACAATGAAAAACTGTTTTTT. It translates to CASSWDRADNEKLFF.

The chain has TRBV18 and TRBJ1-2; D is uncertain. This CDR3 region has 15 residues. V dropped 2 bases and J dropped 0 bases, with 10 bases sitting between them. Germline assignment: CDR1 KGHSH and CDR2 LQKENI. In DNA form, the CDR3 reads TGTGCCAGCTCACCAGGGGAGACTGCTAACTATGGCTACACCTTC. Translation gives CASSPGETANYGYTF. The full variable domain, with the rest looked up from reference TRBV18 and TRBJ1-2, is NAGVMQNPRHLVRRRGQEARLRCSPMKGHSHVYWYRQLPEEGLKFMVYLQKENIIDESGMPKERFSAEFPKEGPSILRIQQVVRGDSAAYFCASSPGETANYGYTFGSGTRLTVV.

V usage is TRBV27 and J usage is TRBJ2-2, with 9 bases aligning to TRBD1. CDR1 is MNHEY, CDR2 SMNVEV, per germline (reference sequence). The J segment lost 1 base and the V segment lost 3 bases, leaving 3 bases of the junction unmatched. This CDR3 has 16 residues. The CDR3 here is CASSFGTGLNTGELFF. As DNA, the CDR3 is TGTGCCAGCAGTTTCGGGACAGGGTTGAACACCGGGGAGCTGTTTTTT.

V and J are TRBV19 and TRBJ1-2; TRBD1 might be the D (5 bases). The CDR3 contains 15 residues. Germline lookup yields CDR1 LNHDA and CDR2 SQIVND (reference sequence). Trimming removed 3 bases from V and 0 bases from J, with 11 bases in between. CDR3 in amino acids: CASSIGGVTNYGYTF. The CDR3 coding sequence is TGTGCCAGTAGTATTGGGGGGGTTACTAACTATGGCTACACCTTC.

This chain connects TRBV5-4 to TRBJ1-2; a possible D gene is TRBD1 (6 bases). In germline, CDR1 is SGHNT, CDR2 YYREEE (reference sequence). There are 13 residues in the CDR3. Trimming pared 4 bases from V and 8 bases from J, leaving 15 bases between. The CDR3 bases are TGTGCCAGCAGCCGCGGGGGGCGGGAAGGCTACACCTTC. Its protein is CASSRGGREGYTF.

This chain connects TRBV18 to TRBJ1-6; D possibly corresponds to TRBD1 (5 bases). Germline V lookup: CDR1 KGHSH, CDR2 LQKENI. Between the trimmed V and J ends, which lost 3 bases and 6 bases, there was a span of 6 bases. This CDR3 contains 13 residues. The CDR3 is CASSPGGNSPLHF. CDR3 DNA sequence: TGTGCCAGCTCACCGGGGGGTAATTCACCCCTCCACTTT.